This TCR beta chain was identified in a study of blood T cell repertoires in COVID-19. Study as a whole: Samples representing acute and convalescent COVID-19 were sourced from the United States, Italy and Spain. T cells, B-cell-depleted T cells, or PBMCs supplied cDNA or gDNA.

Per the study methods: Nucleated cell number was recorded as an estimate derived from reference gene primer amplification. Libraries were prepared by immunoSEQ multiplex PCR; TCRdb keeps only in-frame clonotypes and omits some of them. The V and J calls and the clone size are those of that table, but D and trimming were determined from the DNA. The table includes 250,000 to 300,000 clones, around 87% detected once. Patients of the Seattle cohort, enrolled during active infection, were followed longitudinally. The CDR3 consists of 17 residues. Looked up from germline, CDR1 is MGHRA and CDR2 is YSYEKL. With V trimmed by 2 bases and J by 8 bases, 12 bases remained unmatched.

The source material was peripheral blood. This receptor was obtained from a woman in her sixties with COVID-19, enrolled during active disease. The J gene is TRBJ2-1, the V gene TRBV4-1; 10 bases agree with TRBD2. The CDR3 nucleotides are TGCGCCAGCAGCCAACCCTTCCAGCTAGCGGGAGAAGATGAGCAGTTCTTC. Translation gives CASSQPFQLAGEDEQFF.